This T cell receptor (beta chain) was recorded in a study of response to subunit inactivated influenza vaccine. TCRdb called the RT-PCR reads again in MiXCR, with one record for every CDR3 protein. The sample includes 650,000 to 850,000 distinct CDR3 sequences, approximately 15% seen only once; the top ten take 6.5% to 8.5%. This CDR3 is 17 amino acids long. Trimming took 5 bases from V and 7 from J, leaving 23 bases between them. This clonotype was observed a few times. The chain has TRBV12-3 or TRBV12-4 and TRBJ2-2, with D perhaps being TRBD1 or TRBD2 (5 bases each). The sample in question was PBMCs from blood, obtained roughly 2 weeks before vaccination. The sequence was obtained from a man in his fifties or sixties who received an inactivated influenza vaccine. The CDR3 sequence: CASSPPARGARIGELFF. In nucleotides, the CDR3 is TGTGCCAGCAGTCCCCCCGCGAGGGGCGCGCGGATCGGGGAGCTGTTTTTT.